The rows below give T cell receptor beta chains drawn from one sample of a study of siplizumab effects on memory and regulatory T cells. Here immunoSEQ multiplex PCR was the method, and the copy in TCRdb shows in-frame clones only, minus some. The sample includes around 110,000 clones, around 94% of them seen just once. What was sequenced was non-Treg CD4+ T cells sorted from blood. These receptors all stem from a human donor in good health. CDR3s include the opening cysteine and the closing phenylalanine or tryptophan. Each record gives: J gene, V gene, D gene, clone size, CDR3 protein, CDR3 DNA. The D gene is left open where the match is weak. Size is omitted from some rows. Given values are once, few, many or a class for expanded clones.

TRBJ2-1 | TRBV20-1 | . | . | CSAIPEREQFF | TGCAGTGCTATCCCCGAGCGCGAGCAGTTCTTC
TRBJ2-1 | TRBV18 | TRBD1 | . | CASSDRTGYNEQFF | TGTGCCAGCTCAGACAGGACAGGGTACAATGAGCAGTTCTTC
TRBJ2-5 | TRBV6-5 | . | . | CASSYGGSGEVQYF | TGTGCCAGCAGTTATGGGGGCTCCGGGGAGGTCCAGTACTTC
TRBJ2-5 | TRBV5-1 | . | . | CASRHSPLRQQETQYF | TGCGCCAGCCGACATTCCCCCCTAAGACAGCAAGAGACCCAGTACTTC
TRBJ2-1 | TRBV30 | . | . | CAWAKWGSYNEQFF | TGTGCCTGGGCCAAGTGGGGCTCCTACAATGAGCAGTTCTTC
TRBJ2-5 | TRBV18 | . | . | CASSPPHGSEEQYF | TGTGCCAGCTCACCACCTCATGGATCGGAGGAGCAGTACTTC
TRBJ1-1 | TRBV7-9 | TRBD1 | . | CASSLAPTGLAEAFF | TGTGCCAGCAGCTTAGCCCCGACAGGGTTGGCTGAAGCTTTCTTT
TRBJ2-7 | TRBV7-9 | TRBD1 | . | CASSLGPGTGAREQYF | TGTGCCAGCAGCTTAGGGCCCGGGACAGGGGCGCGCGAGCAGTACTTC
TRBJ1-1 | TRBV18 | . | . | CASSPSIMNTEAFF | TGTGCCAGCTCACCATCGATCATGAACACTGAAGCTTTCTTT
TRBJ2-5 | TRBV6-5 | . | . | CAISVAGKETQYF | TGTGCCATCAGTGTAGCAGGGAAAGAGACCCAGTACTTC
TRBJ2-5 | TRBV5-4 | TRBD2 | . | CASSSMTSGKTQYF | TGTGCCAGCAGCTCAATGACTAGCGGGAAGACCCAGTACTTC
TRBJ2-3 | TRBV6-6 | . | . | CASSYVSTDTQYF | TGTGCCAGCAGTTATGTAAGCACAGATACGCAGTATTTT
TRBJ2-1 | TRBV2 | . | . | CAYLAEGNSYNEQFF | TGTGCCTACTTGGCGGAGGGGAACTCCTACAATGAGCAGTTCTTC
TRBJ2-1 | TRBV7-9 | . | . | CASSFYREEKQFF | TGTGCCAGCAGCTTTTACAGGGAAGAAAAGCAGTTCTTC
TRBJ1-1 | TRBV27 | . | . | CASSSATGGSTEAFF | TGTGCCAGCAGTTCCGCCACGGGGGGAAGTACTGAAGCTTTCTTT
TRBJ2-1 | TRBV4-1 | TRBD2 | . | CASSQDREGGPYNEQFF | TGCGCCAGCAGCCAAGATAGGGAGGGAGGCCCCTACAATGAGCAGTTCTTC
TRBJ1-1 | TRBV5-1 | . | once | CASSGTLGTEAFF | TGCGCCAGCAGCGGGACCCTGGGCACTGAAGCTTTCTTT
TRBJ2-7 | TRBV6-5 | TRBD2 | once | CASQVGGSYEQYF | TGTGCCAGCCAGGTGGGGGGGTCCTACGAGCAGTACTTC
TRBJ1-1 | TRBV5-4 | . | . | CASSSRYKNTEAFF | TGTGCCAGCAGCTCCCGTTATAAGAACACTGAAGCTTTCTTT
TRBJ2-1 | TRBV10-3 | TRBD2 | . | CAIRTAGDFYNEQFF | TGTGCCATCAGGACAGCGGGAGACTTCTACAATGAGCAGTTCTTC